This T cell receptor (beta chain) appears in the sequencing data of a study of a mutant IDH1 vaccine in newly diagnosed glioma. A note on this clone: As yet, its antigen is unknown. A read error may account for a junction end that differs from germline.

From germline, CDR1 is SSHAT and CDR2 FNYEAQ (reference sequence). This CDR3 spans 17 amino acids. The time point was: week 5, during vaccination. Doses consisted of 300 ug of mutant IDH1 20-mer peptide each, paired with topical imiquimod. This table comes from immunoSEQ multiplex PCR, and its TCRdb copy is limited to in-frame clones, with some not included. The sample yields 70,000 to 90,000 clones, roughly nine tenths seen once. The starting material was PBMCs, obtained from a glioma patient whose treatment included an IDH1 peptide vaccine. This TCR was recovered from a woman in her 50s with glioma. The chain employs TRBV7-7 and TRBJ1-1; TRBD1 agrees at 8 bases. The CDR3 region is CASSLARHRQGRTEAFF. Written as DNA, the CDR3 is TGTGCTAGCAGCTTAGCAAGACATAGACAGGGGCGGACTGAAGCTTTCTTT. Together with reference TRBV7-7 and TRBJ1-1, the CDR3 gives the full variable domain: GAGVSQSPRYKVTKRGQDVTLRCDPISSHATLYWYQQALGQGPEFLTYFNYEAQPDKSGLPSDRFSAERPEGSISTLTIQRTEQRDSAMYRCASSLARHRQGRTEAFFGQGTRLTVV.